Detailed here is one TCR beta chain. This CDR3 spans 13 amino acids. With V trimmed by 7 bases and J by 8 bases, 9 bases remained unmatched. Per germline, CDR1 MNHNY and CDR2 SVGAGI (reference sequence). The table came from immunoSEQ multiplex PCR; TCRdb's copy has only in-frame clones and leaves some out. The sample carries around 50,000 clones, 80% to 95% recorded once. This entry belongs to a study of T cell changes during pregnancy in multiple sclerosis. The sequencing here drew on CD4+ T cells from peripheral blood mononuclear cells, taken in the third trimester of pregnancy. V is TRBV6-6 and J is TRBJ1-2; 8 bases match TRBD1. The source of this sequence is a female donor with multiple sclerosis, enrolled in a pregnancy study. For the CDR3, the DNA is TGTGCCAGCACCCCCCAGGACAGGGTCGGCTACACCTTC. As protein: CASTPQDRVGYTF.